Sequencing of this T cell receptor beta chain was carried out in a study of post-analysis software for immune sequencing data. Unique molecular identifiers tagged the TCR beta cDNA libraries. TCRdb reprocessed the PCR reads with MiXCR, giving one entry per CDR3 protein. The sample comprises about 770,000 distinct CDR3 sequences, about half of which are singletons, and roughly 4.5% rests with the top ten. In its sample, this clonotype was seen a few times. The receptor comes from a girl aged 10 to 17 with multiple sclerosis. Source material: blood.

The CDR3 DNA follows: TGCGCCAGCAGCCAATTTGAAGGGGGCGGAGAGACCCAGTACTTC. Translating gives CASSQFEGGGETQYF. The J gene is TRBJ2-5, the V gene TRBV4-1, with TRBD1 identical over 7 bases. This CDR3 region has 15 residues. V lost 2 bases, J lost 4 bases, and 7 bases stayed unmatched. Germline CDR1 and CDR2: MGHRA and YSYEKL.